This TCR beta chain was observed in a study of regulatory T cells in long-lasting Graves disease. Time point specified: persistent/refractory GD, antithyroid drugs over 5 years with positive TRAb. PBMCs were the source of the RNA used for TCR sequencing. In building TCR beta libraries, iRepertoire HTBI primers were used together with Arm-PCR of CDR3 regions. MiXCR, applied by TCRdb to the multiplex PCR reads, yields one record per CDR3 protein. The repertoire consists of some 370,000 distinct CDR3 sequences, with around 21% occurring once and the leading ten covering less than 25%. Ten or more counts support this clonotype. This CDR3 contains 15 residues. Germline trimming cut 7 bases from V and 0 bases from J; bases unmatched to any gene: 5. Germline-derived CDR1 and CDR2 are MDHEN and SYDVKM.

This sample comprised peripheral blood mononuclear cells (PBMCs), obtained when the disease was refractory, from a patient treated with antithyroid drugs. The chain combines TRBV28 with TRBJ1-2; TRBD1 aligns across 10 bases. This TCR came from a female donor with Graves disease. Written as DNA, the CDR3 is TGTGCCAGCAAGGGACAGGGGATAGCTAACTATGGCTACACCTTC. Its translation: CASKGQGIANYGYTF.